A single sample is the source of the 16 T cell receptor beta chains below, sequenced in a study of a mutant IDH1 vaccine in newly diagnosed glioma. Time point given: baseline, week 1 (first vaccination visit). Treatment specified: pre-vaccination baseline after standard-of-care therapy. Using immunoSEQ multiplex PCR, the repertoire was profiled, and TCRdb retains in-frame clones only, with some absent. The data show 99,000 or so clones, about 90% seen once. The input for sequencing was PBMCs, taken from a glioma patient treated with radiotherapy, temozolomide or both. Receptor source: a woman aged 50 to 60 with glioma.

The rearrangement joins TRBV15 to TRBJ2-7, with 11 bases identical to TRBD2. The CDR3 is 15 residues long. Germline assignment: CDR1 LNHNV and CDR2 YYDKDF (reference sequence). V shed 0 bases, J shed 3 bases, and the junction held 1 base outside the gene matches. The CDR3 sequence is CATSRDSGRVYEQYF. CDR3 in DNA: TGTGCCACCAGCAGAGATAGCGGGAGGGTCTACGAGCAGTACTTC.

CDR3 in amino acids: CASSPLRRAGNTIYF. In DNA form, the CDR3 reads TGTGCCAGCAGTCCCCTCCGAAGGGCTGGAAACACCATATATTTT. The chain joins TRBV6-1 to TRBJ1-3; D is unresolved. Germline CDR1 and CDR2: MNHNS and SASEGT. With 5 bases removed from V and 2 bases from J, the gap between germline ends came to 13 bases. The CDR3 has 15 residues.

The V gene is TRBV4-1, the J gene TRBJ1-3; the D is unclear. The CDR3 sequence is 16 residues long. The V end lost 6 bases, the J end lost 0 bases, and 15 bases lay between the germline ends. Germline V gene lookup returns CDR1 MGHRA and CDR2 YSYEKL. CDR3 bases: TGCGCCAGCAGTCAAAACACAGCAGCCTCTGGAAACACCATATATTTT. Translation: CASSQNTAASGNTIYF.

The gene calls are TRBV19 and TRBJ1-2, with unresolved D. Between the trimmed V and J ends, which lost 2 bases and 2 bases, there was a span of 9 bases. This CDR3 has 14 residues. Germline V lookup: CDR1 LNHDA, CDR2 SQIVND (reference sequence). The CDR3 reads CASSIMGRNYGYTF. CDR3 nucleotide sequence: TGTGCCAGTAGTATAATGGGGAGAAACTATGGCTACACCTTC.

In this sample, this clone turned up once. The chain is built from TRBV13 and TRBJ1-5, with D tentatively TRBD1 (6 bases). Germline V CDR1 and CDR2: PRHDT, FYEKMQ (reference sequence). The CDR3 has 16 amino acids. V was shortened by 0 bases and J by 2 bases, with 11 bases between the two germline ends. The CDR3 loop is CASSLGARGGNQPQHF. The CDR3 DNA is TGTGCCAGCAGCTTAGGGGCCAGGGGTGGCAATCAGCCCCAGCATTTT.

This clone was recorded once. The V call is TRBV5-8, the J call TRBJ1-5; D is unclear. V lost 0 bases, J lost 6 bases, and 7 bases lay in between. CDR1 SGHTS and CDR2 YDEGEE come from the germline V gene. The CDR3 runs 13 residues. As DNA, the CDR3 is TGTGCCAGCAGCTTGGCCGAGGGTCAGCCCCAGCATTTT. Protein: CASSLAEGQPQHF.

This chain connects TRBV5-1 to TRBJ2-7, with D possibly TRBD2 on 6 matching bases. The germline CDR1 and CDR2 sequences are SGHRS and YFSETQ. Trimming cost V 4 bases and J 5 bases, with 16 bases left between them. CDR3 length: 14 residues. The DNA of the CDR3 is TGCGCCAGCAGCCCCTTGACCGGAGGGCACGAGCAGTACTTC. Translated: CASSPLTGGHEQYF.

J is TRBJ2-7 and V is TRBV27, with 7 bases lining up with TRBD1. Unmatched junction bases numbered 13, after V lost 5 bases and J lost 3 bases. The germline V gene encodes CDR1 MNHEY and CDR2 SMNVEV (reference sequence). The CDR3 length is 16 residues. DNA for the CDR3: TGTGCCAGCAGTCAGAGGACCCCGACAGGGCTCTACGAGCAGTACTTC. Its protein product is CASSQRTPTGLYEQYF.

The CDR3: CASRLAGGSYEQYF. DNA of the CDR3: TGTGCCAGCAGACTAGCGGGGGGCTCCTACGAGCAGTACTTC. This chain uses TRBV13 with TRBJ2-7, with 12 bases matching TRBD2. Germline V lookup: CDR1 PRHDT, CDR2 FYEKMQ (reference sequence). V lost 6 bases and J lost 0; bases outside the gene matches: 0. This CDR3 is 14 amino acids long.

The V gene is TRBV30, the J gene TRBJ1-6; D is possibly TRBD1 (5 bases). The CDR3 totals 14 residues. In germline, CDR1 is GTSNPN, CDR2 SVGIG (reference sequence). Trimming removed 0 bases at V and 7 bases at J, with 10 bases between. The CDR3 DNA sequence: TGTGCCTGGAGTGTAGGGGCAGCAAATTCACCCCTCCACTTT. Translation: CAWSVGAANSPLHF.

The rearrangement uses TRBV19 and TRBJ2-6; TRBD2 matches at 7 bases. V shed 5 bases and J 1 base; nucleotides not matched to a gene: 5. Germline-derived CDR1 and CDR2 are LNHDA and SQIVND (reference sequence). CDR3 size: 16 residues. CDR3 protein: CASSRQGLSGANVLTF. The CDR3 region has the DNA TGTGCCAGTAGTCGTCAGGGACTATCTGGGGCCAACGTCCTGACTTTC.

The V gene is TRBV4-1, the J gene TRBJ2-5; no reliable D call. With the DNA end fitting TRBJ2-7 better, the J assignment may be wrong. Germline V CDR1 and CDR2: MGHRA, YSYEKL. This CDR3 is built from 15 residues. CDR3 sequence reads: CASSPFARSSYEQYF. Here the CDR3 DNA reads TGCGCCAGCTCTCCCTTCGCGAGGAGCTCCTACGAGCAGTACTTC.

The rearrangement joins TRBV30 to TRBJ2-7, with 9 nucleotides matching TRBD2. Trimming cost V 0 bases and J 0 bases; bases outside gene matches: 3. CDR3 length: 15 residues. Germline values: CDR1 GTSNPN, CDR2 SVGIG (reference sequence). CDR3 bases: TGTGCCTGGAGTGTAGCTAGCGGGATCTCCTACGAGCAGTACTTC. Its protein product is CAWSVASGISYEQYF.

V gene TRBV9 combines with J gene TRBJ1-4; tentative D call: TRBD1 (5 bases). Germline V gene sequence: CDR1 SGDLS, CDR2 YYNGEE. Trimming pared 0 bases from V and 7 bases from J, leaving 13 bases between. This CDR3 has 15 amino acids. CDR3 loop: CASSVARGIREKLFF. CDR3 coding DNA: TGTGCCAGCAGCGTAGCGAGGGGCATTCGTGAAAAACTGTTTTTT.

V gene TRBV7-9 combines with J gene TRBJ1-2; a weak D match, TRBD1 (5 bases). Deletions cut 2 bases from V and 2 bases from J, with 15 bases between. The CDR3 sequence is 16 residues long. Germline V gives CDR1 SEHNR, CDR2 FQNEAQ (reference sequence). CDR3 loop: CASSLPPGRPNYGYTF. DNA for the CDR3: TGTGCCAGCAGCTTACCGCCGGGACGGCCGAACTATGGCTACACCTTC.

There are a few counts of this clone. This chain uses TRBV19 with TRBJ2-4, with TRBD1 matching over 10 bases. Per germline, CDR1 LNHDA and CDR2 SQIVND (reference sequence). The J segment lost 0 bases and the V segment lost 1 base, leaving 3 bases of the junction unmatched. CDR3 length: 17 residues. Written as DNA, the CDR3 is TGTGCCAGTAGTATAGGAGGGGACAGGGGAGCCAAAAACATTCAGTACTTC. Protein product: CASSIGGDRGAKNIQYF.